Shown below are 6 T cell receptor beta chains from a single sample sequenced in a study of sequential checkpoint blockade in melanoma (dated by TCRdb to between 2018 and 2020). Libraries were prepared through the immunoSEQ multiplex PCR assay. TCRdb's version of the immuneACCESS table is confined to in-frame rearrangements and falls short of the full clone set. An unresolved V gene accounts for under half of the shortfall where checked; the remainder is of unknown origin. The sample data list about 28,000 clones, and around nine tenths of these were observed just once. The ten largest clones represent 13% to 15% of the sample. Per the publication, the treatment or condition label means: randomized to nivolumab then ipilimumab (arm A) or the reverse (arm B). Sequencing was performed on CD8+ T cells sorted from blood (inferred from file names), taken from a patient given nivolumab and ipilimumab in sequence. The source is a human donor with melanoma.

This clone has just a few counts. The V gene is TRBV10-3, the J gene TRBJ2-7, with D possibly matching TRBD1 (5 bases). Trimming left V 10 bases short and J 7 bases short, with 17 bases between. CDR3 length equals 12 residues. Germline CDR1 and CDR2: ENHRY and SYGVKD. The CDR3 reads CATQGAPGEQYF. The CDR3 DNA reads as TGTGCCACCCAAGGGGCCCCCGGGGAGCAGTACTTC.

The chain has TRBV27 and TRBJ2-1; TRBD2 is a possible D gene (5 bases). The CDR3 has 16 residues. V lost 5 bases to trimming and J lost 0 bases, with 14 bases between them. The V gene's germline CDR1 is MNHEY and CDR2 SMNVEV (reference sequence). CDR3 protein: CASSLAYGVSYNEQFF. The CDR3 DNA sequence: TGTGCCAGCAGTCTAGCATACGGGGTCTCCTACAATGAGCAGTTCTTC.

The chain employs TRBV13 and TRBJ2-1; 16 nucleotides match TRBD2. Germline CDR1 is PRHDT and CDR2 is FYEKMQ (reference sequence). V lost 8 bases to trimming and J lost 6 bases; unmatched junction nucleotides: 10. This CDR3 region has 17 residues. The CDR3 spells CASGGTSGGVHINEQFF. The CDR3, as DNA: TGTGCCAGCGGCGGGACTAGCGGGGGGGTACATATCAATGAGCAGTTCTTC.

The chain has TRBV9 and TRBJ1-6; the D gene is possibly TRBD1 (6 bases). Germline CDR1 reads SGDLS; CDR2 reads YYNGEE. CDR3 length: 17 amino acids. Trimming removed 3 bases at V and 0 bases at J, with 13 bases between. The CDR3 sequence: CASSEDSWSSYNSPLHF. CDR3 bases: TGTGCCAGCAGCGAGGACAGTTGGAGCTCCTATAATTCACCCCTCCACTTT.

The rearrangement links TRBV2 to TRBJ1-2; 9 bases are shared with TRBD1. Trimming removed 0 bases from V and 6 bases from J; junction bases left unmatched: 5. This CDR3 is built from 15 residues. The germline CDR1 and CDR2 sequences are SNHLY and FYNNEI. Written as DNA, the CDR3 is TGTGCCAGCAGTGAAGCGAACAGGGGGCTCGATGGCTACACCTTC. It specifies CASSEANRGLDGYTF.

This sequence joins TRBV4-3 and TRBJ2-1, with TRBD2 as a possible D gene (6 bases). CDR3 size: 17 residues. Trimming shortened V by 0 bases and J by 0 bases, and 12 bases separated the two germline ends. Germline V gene data show CDR1 as LGHNA and CDR2 as YSLEER. CDR3 DNA sequence: TGCGCCAGCAGCCAAGATGTCGGGGGTTTCTCCTACAATGAGCAGTTCTTC. It yields the protein CASSQDVGGFSYNEQFF.